This T cell receptor (beta chain) was identified in a study of technical replicates of blood from a few donors. Generated by immunoSEQ multiplex PCR, the TCRdb table keeps only in-frame clones and is missing some. The table has tens of thousands of clones, approximately 83% seen once. The source of this sequence is a human donor in good health. Some clones in this sample may be carry-over from other donors' samples. Sequencing was carried out using PBMCs.

The CDR3 is CASSSTPRGGDEQYF. In DNA, the CDR3 is TGTGCCAGCAGCTCGACCCCGAGGGGAGGGGACGAGCAGTACTTC. The V gene is TRBV7-6, the J gene TRBJ2-7; 7 bases are shared with TRBD2. The CDR3 has 15 residues. J was trimmed by 5 bases and V by 4 bases; bases with no gene match: 11. Looked up from germline, CDR1 is SGHVS and CDR2 is FNYEAQ. The variable domain in full, completed from reference TRBV7-6 and TRBJ2-7, reads GAGVSQSPRYKVTKRGQDVALRCDPISGHVSLYWYRQALGQGPEFLTYFNYEAQQDKSGLPNDRFSAERPEGSISTLTIQRTEQRDSAMYRCASSSTPRGGDEQYFGPGTRLTVT.